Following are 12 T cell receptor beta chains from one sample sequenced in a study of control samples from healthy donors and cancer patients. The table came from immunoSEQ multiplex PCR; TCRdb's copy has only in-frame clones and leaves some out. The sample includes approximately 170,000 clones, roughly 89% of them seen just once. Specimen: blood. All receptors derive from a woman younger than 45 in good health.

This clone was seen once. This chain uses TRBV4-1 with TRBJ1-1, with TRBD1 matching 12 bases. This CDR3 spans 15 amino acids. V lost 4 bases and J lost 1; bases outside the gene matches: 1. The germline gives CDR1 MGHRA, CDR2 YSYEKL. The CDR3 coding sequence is TGCGCCAGCAGCCGGGGACAGGGGGCGAACACTGAAGCTTTCTTT. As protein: CASSRGQGANTEAFF.

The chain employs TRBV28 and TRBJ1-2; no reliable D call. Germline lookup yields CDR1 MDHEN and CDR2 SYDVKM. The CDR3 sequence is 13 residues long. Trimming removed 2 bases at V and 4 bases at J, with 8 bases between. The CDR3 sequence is CASSLREVYGYTF. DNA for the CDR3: TGTGCCAGCAGTTTAAGGGAAGTCTATGGCTACACCTTC.

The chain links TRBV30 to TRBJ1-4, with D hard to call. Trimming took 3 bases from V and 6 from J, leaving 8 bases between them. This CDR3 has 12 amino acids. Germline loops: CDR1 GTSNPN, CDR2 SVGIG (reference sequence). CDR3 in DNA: TGTGCCTGGAGAGGGCCCGATGAAAAACTGTTTTTT. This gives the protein CAWRGPDEKLFF.

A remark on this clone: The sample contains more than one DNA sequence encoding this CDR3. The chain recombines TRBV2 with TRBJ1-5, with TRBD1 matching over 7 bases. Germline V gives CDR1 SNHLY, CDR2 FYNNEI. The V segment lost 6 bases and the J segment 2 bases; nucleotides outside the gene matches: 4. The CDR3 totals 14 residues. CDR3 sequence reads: CASSTGTGNQPQHF. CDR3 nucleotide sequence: TGTGCCAGCAGCACCGGGACAGGCAATCAGCCCCAGCATTTT.

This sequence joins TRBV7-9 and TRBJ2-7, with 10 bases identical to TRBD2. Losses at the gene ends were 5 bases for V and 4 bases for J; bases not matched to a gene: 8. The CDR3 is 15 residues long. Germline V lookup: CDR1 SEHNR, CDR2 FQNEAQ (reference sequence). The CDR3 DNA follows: TGTGCCAGCAGCCCCCCCGGGACTAGCGCTTACGAGCAGTACTTC. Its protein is CASSPPGTSAYEQYF.

CDR3 sequence reads: CASSIRMAGGYGYTF. Here the CDR3 DNA reads TGTGCCAGTAGTATAAGGATGGCAGGGGGCTATGGCTACACCTTC. The chain recombines TRBV19 with TRBJ1-2; 7 bases are a match to TRBD1. V was pared by 2 bases and J by 4 bases, with 7 bases of the junction left unmatched. Germline V gene sequence: CDR1 LNHDA, CDR2 SQIVND (reference sequence). The CDR3 is made up of 15 amino acids.

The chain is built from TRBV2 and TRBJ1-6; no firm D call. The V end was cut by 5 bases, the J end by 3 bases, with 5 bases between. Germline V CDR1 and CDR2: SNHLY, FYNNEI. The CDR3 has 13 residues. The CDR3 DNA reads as TGTGCCAGCAGTCGGGACTATAATTCACCCCTCCACTTT. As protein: CASSRDYNSPLHF.

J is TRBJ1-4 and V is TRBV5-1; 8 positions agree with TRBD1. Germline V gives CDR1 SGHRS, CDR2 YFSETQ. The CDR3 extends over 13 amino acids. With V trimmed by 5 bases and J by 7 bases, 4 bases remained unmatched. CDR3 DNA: TGCGCCAGCAGAGAACAGGGGGGTGAAAAACTGTTTTTT. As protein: CASREQGGEKLFF.

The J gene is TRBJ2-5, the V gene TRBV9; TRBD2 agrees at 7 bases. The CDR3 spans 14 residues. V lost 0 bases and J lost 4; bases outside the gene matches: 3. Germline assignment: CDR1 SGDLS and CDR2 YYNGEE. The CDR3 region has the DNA TGTGCCAGCAGCGTAGCCAGCGGGGTAGAGACCCAGTACTTC. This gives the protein CASSVASGVETQYF.

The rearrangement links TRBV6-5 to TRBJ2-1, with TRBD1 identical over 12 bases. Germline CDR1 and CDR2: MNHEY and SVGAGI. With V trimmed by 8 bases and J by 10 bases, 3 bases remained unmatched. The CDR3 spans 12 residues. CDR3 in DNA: TGTGCCAGCCGGGACAGGGGGCGAGAGCAGTTCTTC. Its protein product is CASRDRGREQFF.

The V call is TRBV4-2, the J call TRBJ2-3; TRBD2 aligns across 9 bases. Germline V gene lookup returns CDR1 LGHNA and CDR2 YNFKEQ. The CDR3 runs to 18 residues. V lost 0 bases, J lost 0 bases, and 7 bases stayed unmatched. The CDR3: CASSQDSQREASTDTQYF. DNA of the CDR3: TGTGCCAGCAGCCAAGATTCCCAGCGGGAGGCTAGCACAGATACGCAGTATTTT.

CDR3 loop: CASSLVQGGETQYF. The CDR3 DNA follows: TGTGCCAGCAGCTTAGTACAGGGAGGAGAGACCCAGTACTTC. V gene TRBV7-9 combines with J gene TRBJ2-5; perhaps D is TRBD1 or TRBD2 (6 bases each). V was shortened by 1 base and J by 4 bases, with 10 bases between the two germline ends. The CDR3 extends over 14 amino acids. Germline V gene sequence: CDR1 SEHNR, CDR2 FQNEAQ (reference sequence).